A single sample gave rise to the 17 T cell receptor beta chains below, sequenced in a study of CD8+ T cells in alopecia areata. TCR sequencing used cDNA made by reverse transcription of extracted RNA. Sequencing used immunoSEQ multiplex PCR; TCRdb keeps in-frame clones, though not all of them. This sample carries 270,000 or so clones, none of them present only once. Sorting of pooled cutaneous lymph node cells was based on CD4, CD8alpha, NKG2D, NKG2ACE and other markers. The sample taken for sequencing was CD4+ T cells sorted from a lymph node. The receptors shown here come from a C3H/HeJ mouse with alopecia areata. These mice share the MHC haplotype H2-k.

About this clone: The genes are named according to mouse. The CDR3 goes on 4 residues after the read ends, and that part is filled in from the germline J gene. The chain employs TRBV13-3 and TRBJ2-1, with 11 positions matching TRBD1. Germline V lookup: CDR1 NNHDY, CDR2 SYVADS. The CDR3 runs 16 residues. Trimming removed 4 bases from V and 3 bases from J; junction bases left unmatched: 6. The CDR3 protein is CASSRDRGASYAEQFF. CDR3 bases read: TGTGCCAGCAGTCGGGACAGGGGGGCCTCCTATGCT.

With respect to this clone: Mouse gene names and germline throughout. Read coverage stops 4 residues before the CDR3 terminus; the germline J gene supplies the remainder. V and J are TRBV13-3 and TRBJ2-7; D remains ambiguous. Trimming cost V 2 bases and J 3 bases, with 6 bases left between them. Germline V gene lookup returns CDR1 NNHDY and CDR2 SYVADS. The CDR3 extends over 12 amino acids. The CDR3 spells CASSERLYEQYF. The CDR3 bases that were read are TGTGCCAGCAGTGAACGACTCTAT.

This clone was seen only a few times. Germline and genes: mouse. The read gets to within 4 residues of the CDR3 end, and the germline J gene fills in the rest. Other DNA variants within this sample encode the same CDR3. This chain links TRBV13-1 with TRBJ2-5; 9 nucleotides match TRBD1. This CDR3 is built from 12 residues. The V gene's germline CDR1 is NSHNY and CDR2 SYGAGN. The CDR3 spells CASRGQGDTQYF. The DNA read from the CDR3 is TGTGCCAGCAGGGGACAGGGTGAC.

This clone occurred a few times. The listed genes are named as in mouse. The read ends 4 residues before the CDR3 terminus; that terminus is restored from the germline J gene. Distinct nucleotide sequences in the sample also encode this CDR3. This chain connects TRBV13-1 to TRBJ2-3; 13 nucleotides line up with TRBD2. This CDR3 contains 15 residues. The germline CDR1 and CDR2 sequences are NSHNY and SYGAGN. V trimming: 5 bases; J trimming: 1 base; junction bases outside the gene matches: 1. The CDR3 bases that were read are TGTGCCAGCAGGGACTGGGGGGGCGGTGCAGAA. It specifies CASRDWGGGAE. The full CDR3 is CASRDWGGGAETLYF.

Concerning this clone: Here the gene names and germline are mouse. The CDR3 region is CASSEGQDTQYF. CDR3 DNA (partial): TGTGCCAGCAGTGAAGGCCAAGAC. The gene calls are TRBV13-1 and TRBJ2-5; D is uncertain. From the germline J gene comes the end of the CDR3, since the read stops 4 residues before it. The CDR3 totals 12 residues. Per the germline V gene, CDR1 is NSHNY and CDR2 is SYGAGN. Trimming stripped 2 bases from V and 2 bases from J, with 3 bases between.

A few counts support this clone. Mouse gene names apply. CDR3 loop: CASSDALGSQDTQYF. The part of the CDR3 DNA that was read is TGTGCCAGCAGTGATGCTCTGGGGTCCCAAGAC. This chain joins TRBV13-1 and TRBJ2-5; TRBD2 might be the D (6 bases). The CDR3 end is not reached by the read, which stops 4 residues before it; the germline J gene fills it in. Trimming shortened V by 0 bases and J by 2 bases, and 10 bases separated the two germline ends. CDR1 and CDR2 from the germline V gene are NSHNY and SYGAGN. The CDR3 has 15 amino acids.

As for this clone: Gene names refer to mouse genes. The CDR3 region is CASSESDRGAETLYF. The sequenced CDR3 bases are TGTGCCAGCAGTGAAAGTGACAGGGGTGCAGAA. The chain couples TRBV13-3 to TRBJ2-3, with TRBD1 matching over 7 bases. The read ends 4 residues before the CDR3 terminus; that terminus is restored from the germline J gene. With 2 bases clipped from V and 1 base from J, the junction kept 4 bases outside the gene matches. The CDR3 spans 15 residues. Germline V lookup: CDR1 NNHDY, CDR2 SYVADS.

This clone appeared many times. The genes and germline here are from mouse. The read ends 4 residues early relative to the CDR3; the germline J gene fills the gap. The chain employs TRBV17 and TRBJ2-2, with 9 positions matching TRBD2. Germline V CDR1 and CDR2: MNHDT, YYDKIL. This CDR3 is built from 16 residues. The junction had 1 base not matched to a gene; V was cut back by 0 bases and J by 2 bases. The sequenced part of the CDR3 DNA is TGTGCTAGCAGTAGAGACTGGGGGGGGAACACCGGG. This translates into CASSRDWGGNTG. The CDR3 in its entirety is CASSRDWGGNTGQLYF.

In regard to this clone: Mouse gene names and germline throughout. Sequencing ends 4 residues short of the CDR3 end; the germline J gene provides the rest. V usage is TRBV5 and J usage is TRBJ2-7, with 8 bases fitting TRBD2. The CDR3 loop spans 15 amino acids. CDR1 LGHNA and CDR2 YNLKQL come from the germline V gene (reference sequence). V dropped 1 base and J dropped 1; count of bases not matched to a gene: 3. The part of the CDR3 DNA that was read is TGTGCCAGCAGCCAAGGGGCTGGGGGGTCCTAT. This codes for CASSQGAGGSY. The entire CDR3 reads CASSQGAGGSYEQYF.

This clone was seen a handful of times. Each gene name is a mouse one. The read is 4 residues too short to cover the CDR3 end, so that end is filled in from the germline J gene. V gene TRBV31 combines with J gene TRBJ2-4; D not certain. V lost 0 bases and J 0 bases, leaving 10 bases between the germline ends. Germline V lookup: CDR1 GKSSPN, CDR2 SITVG. The CDR3 has 15 amino acids. The CDR3 loop reads CAWSLAWSSQNTLYF. The DNA read from the CDR3 is TGTGCCTGGAGTCTAGCCTGGTCTAGTCAAAAC. Filled out from reference TRBV31 and TRBJ2-4, the complete variable domain reads AQTIHQWPVAEIKAVGSPLSLGCTIKGKSSPNLYWYWQATGGTLQQLFYSITVGQVESVVQLNLSASRPKDDQFILSTEKLLLSHSGFYLCAWSLAWSSQNTLYFGAGTRLSVL.

This clone was observed a handful of times. Gene names follow the mouse nomenclature. The read ends 4 residues shy of where the CDR3 ends; the end is completed using the germline J gene. The rearrangement links TRBV1 to TRBJ1-2; D remains ambiguous. The germline V gene encodes CDR1 NSQYPW and CDR2 LRSPGD (reference sequence). V was cut by 2 bases and J by 0 bases, with 7 bases left in between. The CDR3 extends over 14 amino acids. CDR3 DNA, as far as it was read: TGCACCTGCAGTGCAACAAATGCAAACTCC. Encoded protein: CTCSATNANS. The entire CDR3 sequence reads CTCSATNANSDYTF.

This clone occurred a few times. The gene symbols are mouse symbols. The DNA ends 3 residues before the CDR3 does, and the rest of the CDR3 is filled in from the germline J gene. Other DNA sequences in the same sample also yield this CDR3. The rearrangement uses TRBV13-2 and TRBJ1-6; TRBD1 matches at 7 bases. Being an ORF, TRBJ1-6 has a function that is uncertain. Per germline, CDR1 NNHNN and CDR2 SYGAGS (reference sequence). The CDR3 runs 15 residues. The ends lost 2 bases at V and 3 bases at J; junction bases unmatched: 2. CDR3 residues: CASGDHRGYNSPLYF. CDR3 bases read: TGTGCCAGCGGTGACCACAGGGGCTATAATTCGCCC.

Remarks on this clone: Gene labels here are mouse ones. The CDR3 loop reads CTCSGRDSGISPLYF. Incomplete CDR3 DNA: TGCACCTGCAGTGGCCGGGACAGCGGGATTTCGCCC. This chain links TRBV1 with TRBJ1-6; 7 bases fit TRBD1. The read finishes 3 residues shy of the CDR3 end, and the germline J gene is used to complete it. TRBJ1-6 is an open reading frame whose function is uncertain. CDR3 length equals 15 residues. CDR1 and CDR2 (germline): NSQYPW, LRSPGD (reference sequence). The V segment lost 4 bases and the J segment 9 bases; nucleotides outside the gene matches: 9.

As concerns this clone: All gene names here are mouse names. The read is 4 residues too short to cover the CDR3 end, so that end is filled in from the germline J gene. V is TRBV13-3 and J is TRBJ2-3, with unresolved D. This CDR3 has 15 residues. In germline, CDR1 is NNHDY, CDR2 SYVADS. The V and J ends lost 2 bases and 0 bases respectively, with 10 bases between them. The CDR3 loop reads CASSESQTSAETLYF. CDR3 DNA (partial): TGTGCCAGCAGTGAGTCGCAAACTAGTGCAGAA.

Turning to this clone: The germline and genes are mouse ones. The CDR3 end falls 4 residues outside the read, so it is completed with the germline J gene. The V and J genes are TRBV5 and TRBJ2-1; weak D call: TRBD1 (6 bases). CDR3 size: 17 residues. V dropped 4 bases and J dropped 3 bases, with 19 bases sitting between them. The germline V gene has CDR1 LGHNA and CDR2 YNLKQL (reference sequence). The CDR3 spells CASSPPYREGGYAEQFF. The DNA read from the CDR3 is TGTGCCAGCAGCCCTCCCTACAGGGAGGGAGGCTATGCT.

This clone was counted between two and nine times. These gene names are mouse names. Coverage ceases 4 residues before the CDR3 finishes, and the germline J gene fills in the end. The chain joins TRBV31 to TRBJ2-7; 11 bases align to TRBD1. The CDR3 is 15 residues long. In germline, CDR1 is GKSSPN, CDR2 SITVG. The ends lost 0 bases at V and 2 bases at J; junction bases unmatched: 3. The CDR3 DNA, read in part, is TGTGCCTGGAGTCTAGGGGGACAGGGGGCCTAT. Amino acid sequence: CAWSLGGQGAY. The CDR3 as a whole reads CAWSLGGQGAYEQYF.

This clone came up a few times. The listed genes are named as in mouse. Coverage ceases 4 residues before the CDR3 finishes, and the germline J gene fills in the end. The rearrangement uses TRBV13-1 and TRBJ2-7; tentatively, D is TRBD1 (5 bases). The V end lost 0 bases, the J end lost 0 bases, and 10 bases lay between the germline ends. From germline, CDR1 is NSHNY and CDR2 SYGAGN. The CDR3 runs 15 residues. The covered CDR3 bases are TGTGCCAGCAGTGATGCGGGGAGGGGCTCCTAT. Its protein product is CASSDAGRGSY. In full, the CDR3 is CASSDAGRGSYEQYF.